This T cell receptor (beta chain) was observed in a study of cytomegalovirus exposure and HLA in healthy donors. Notes on the study in general: The authors enumerated around 150 TCR beta chains as linked to cytomegalovirus. As a later analysis revealed, most CMV-associated TCR beta chains appeared HLA-restricted. A later examination showed that TCR association rates differed by HLA locus, with DRB1 most and HLA-C fewest.

As regards this clone: As yet, its antigen is unknown.

The PCR was carried out with 60 Vbeta primers and 13 Jbeta primers. Here immunoSEQ multiplex PCR was the method, and the copy in TCRdb shows in-frame clones only, minus some. The sample lists roughly 180,000 clones; roughly 85% were seen once. The receptor's source is a boy younger than 10 in good health and CMV-seronegative. Material for sequencing was PBMCs.

This CDR3 reads CASSGQTNTGELFF. The CDR3 DNA reads as TGCGCCAGCAGTGGACAGACGAACACCGGGGAGCTGTTTTTT. The chain is built from TRBV5-1 and TRBJ2-2; tentative D call: TRBD1 (6 bases). Germline-derived CDR1 and CDR2 are SGHRS and YFSETQ. Trimming took off 5 bases at V and 0 bases at J, with 8 bases between the two ends. CDR3 length equals 14 residues.